Here is one T cell receptor (beta chain) with its context. This entry belongs to a study of cytomegalovirus exposure and HLA in healthy donors. The germline V gene has CDR1 SGHRS and CDR2 YFSETQ. The length of the CDR3 is 16 residues. V lost 0 bases, J lost 8 bases, and 9 bases stayed unmatched. PCR employed 60 Vbeta and 13 Jbeta primers. Libraries were prepared by immunoSEQ multiplex PCR; TCRdb keeps only in-frame clonotypes and omits some of them. Of some 210,000 clones in the sample, around 83% were seen once. Specimen: PBMCs. The receptor comes from a woman between 45 and 60 years old in good health and CMV-seropositive. This sequence joins TRBV5-1 and TRBJ2-1; TRBD1 agrees at 9 bases. CDR3 loop: CASSLDSGTGTYEQFF. The DNA for the CDR3 is TGCGCCAGCAGCTTGGATTCTGGGACAGGGACCTATGAGCAGTTCTTC. The entire variable domain, with the rest obtained from reference TRBV5-1 and TRBJ2-1, is as follows: KAGVTQTPRYLIKTRGQQVTLSCSPISGHRSVSWYQQTPGQGLQFLFEYFSETQRNKGNFPGRFSGRQFSNSRSEMNVSTLELGDSALYLCASSLDSGTGTYEQFFGPGTRLTVL.